This T cell receptor beta chain was retrieved from a study of cytomegalovirus exposure and HLA in healthy donors. Profiled with immunoSEQ multiplex PCR; TCRdb holds only in-frame clones, not every one. The repertoire consists of tens of thousands of clones, with approximately 90% occurring once and the leading ten covering 3% to 3.5%. Study-level results: In vitro checks showed that a few CMV-associated chains really do target CMV antigens. Reportedly, cytomegalovirus status was diagnosed with high sensitivity and specificity. There were about 160 TCR beta chains listed as cytomegalovirus-associated.

To note about this clone: Its antigen is not identified.

The CDR3 sequence is 18 residues long. The J segment lost 3 bases and the V segment lost 4 bases, leaving 17 bases of the junction unmatched. Germline V gene lookup returns CDR1 SGHVT and CDR2 SQSDAQ. Sequenced: PBMCs. The V call is TRBV7-4, the J call TRBJ2-7, with 8 bases lining up with TRBD2. The clonotype originates from a man aged 18-30 years in good health and CMV-seronegative. The CDR3 DNA follows: TGTGCCAGCAGCTACGGGGGGGGTTCGGGACCTCCCATCTACGAGCAGTACTTC. Translated, it gives CASSYGGGSGPPIYEQYF.